This T cell receptor beta chain was captured in a study of untreated major depressive disorder (dated by TCRdb to 2016 to 2018). About the full investigation: A cross-sectional case-control design was used to compare T cell phenotype and TCR repertoire between antidepressant-free major depressive disorder patients and individually matched non-depressed controls. Sequencing followed up flow-cytometry Vbeta 5.1, Vbeta 11 and Vbeta 22 usage differences observed in the whole cohort.

The CDR3, from cysteine to phenylalanine, totals 15 residues. Only CDR3 DNA is held: 45 bases, read in frame from base 1. V loses 5 bases, J loses 2 bases, and the germline ends lie 16 bases apart. The germline V gene (reference sequence) sets CDR1 to SGHAT and CDR2 to FQDESV. What the work shows at the level of the full study, not this receptor alone: In every sequenced subject, all of the top five TRBV05-01 clones were private clones. In the sequencing data, TRBV25-01 and TRBV02-01 usage matched the flow-cytometry pattern without reaching statistical significance. Higher TRBV05-01 (Vbeta 5.1) usage among CD4+ T cells of depressed patients compared with controls was confirmed by sequencing, with p = 0.040 in a one-tailed test. Because of strict matching and exclusion criteria, the study sample was comparatively small, which limits how generalizable the findings are. For the sequencing comparisons, one-tailed planned tests were applied to only three Vbeta families that had been selected in advance.

For sex, age, current smoking status and body mass index, every depressed patient had a pairwise-matched non-depressed control. Every participant in the study was of European descent. Patients were diagnosed with major depressive disorder by DSM-IV criteria and had a Hamilton Rating Scale for Depression score of 18 or higher. No psychiatric medication, including antidepressants, had been taken by patients for at least 8 weeks before enrollment. Depression severity ranging from moderate to severe was represented among patients. Major medical conditions, Axis I/II comorbidities, regular medication or illicit drug use, and drinking over 100 g alcohol weekly were applied as exclusion criteria for all participants. Roughly 30 ml of peripheral blood was collected from each participant into EDTA tubes. Thawed PBMCs underwent magnetic negative selection with the BD IMag Human CD4 T Lymphocyte Enrichment Set to purify CD4+ T cells. A purity of roughly 96% was typically achieved with the CD4+ enrichment method, as confirmed by flow cytometry. A subgroup of about 5 case-control pairs, selected blind to chemokine receptor expression and flow-cytometric repertoire skewing results, was subjected to TCRbeta sequencing. All blood samples were collected in the morning at 8:00 a.m., and PBMCs were isolated by Ficoll-Hypaque gradient centrifugation. PBMCs were cryopreserved by gradual cooling to -80°C and stored in liquid nitrogen until assayed.

Of note for this clone: Its antigen has not been determined. No much larger clonotype is one base removed from it; base qualities were not supplied.

The Qiagen DNeasy Blood and Tissue Kit was used to extract total genomic DNA from the purified CD4+ T cells. Following immunoSEQ immunosequencing protocols, the TCRbeta CDR3 region, as defined by IMGT, was amplified and sequenced. Per the original workflow: Preprocessing of raw sequence data for PCR and sequencing error correction was performed by the immunoSEQ service. The sequence data were loaded into the immunoSEQ Analyzer and then analyzed further using VDJtools v1.0.7. The paired Wilcoxon signed-rank test was used to test differences between patients and controls. Sourced from immuneACCESS, this table was stored by TCRdb with only in-frame sequences that have V and J called. A share of the clones is absent; for the studies checked, an unresolved V gene accounts for under half, and the remainder has no known explanation. V, J and clone size were drawn from that table, and D and trimming were deduced from the DNA. The sample table lists approximately 15,000 clones, about 89% of them with a count of one. About 1.7% of the sample rests with the top ten.

The sequence derives from a woman between 25 and 40 years old with major depressive disorder. Rearrangement joined TRBV11-1 to TRBJ2-7, with an unclear D gene assignment. The source material was CD4+ T cells from PBMCs. This receptor has the CDR3 CASSLSGLAAYEQYF. The nucleotides read TGTGCCAGCAGCCTGTCCGGCCTCGCGGCCTACGAGCAGTACTTC.